Reported below is one TCR beta chain. Its cognate antigen has yet to be identified. No clone much larger than this one lies a single base away; base qualities are absent. Inclusion was restricted to participants for whom at least one PBMC sample before ART initiation and at least two post-ART samples were available. Treatment was received in the United States of America by all participants with HIV. Before DNA extraction, cryopreserved samples of 1-10 million PBMC were thawed and then washed. At the time of the earliest PBMC sample, participants with HIV were aged between about 20 and 55 years. Each participant contributed PBMC samples from 1-4 timepoints before ART initiation and 2-8 timepoints after ART initiation, with a median of 7 samples. For every participant, serial HIV viral load, CD4+ T-cell count, ART history and demographic data were obtained. Genomic DNA was extracted from unsorted PBMC with a Qiagen kit on a QIAcube, processed in batches of 12 samples.

The immunoSEQ hsTCRB v3.0 assay was used at survey level resolution to sequence the TRB variable region. TRB sequencing targeted a depth of roughly 35,000-50,000 T-cell genomes per sample. An Illumina MiSeq with a v3 150-cycle kit was used to sequence the pooled TRB libraries. Per the authors' processing: Analysis of repertoires was carried out in R inside a reproducible Nextflow workflow spanning QC, data transformation and analysis. LymphoSeq2, an R package for exploring AIRR-Seq data, was used to implement the custom analyses. A few samples that yielded fewer than 5000 total TRB sequences were excluded, so that 150 to 200 HIV repertoires were analyzed. Of the 188 retained HIV repertoires, approximately 60 were collected before and 120 to 130 after ART initiation. Repertoires were downsampled to 5000 TRB nucleotide sequences, and summary statistics were averaged over 100 downsampling iterations. TRB sequences were retained for analysis only if CDR3 regions of at least seven amino acids were present. Diversity was assessed using a clonality score derived from Shannon entropy and using the Gini coefficient. In the repertoire networks, any two of the top 5000 CDR3 amino acid sequences were connected whenever the two sequences differed by an edit distance of one. Antigen specificity groups and MHC restriction were predicted for TRB CDR3 amino acid sequences with GLIPH2. CDR3 amino acid sequences were matched against VDJdb and McPAS-TCR to flag known CMV, EBV, HIV or tissue antigen associations. Pre-ART, post-ART and control groups were compared with Wilcoxon signed-rank tests and Holm-Bonferroni correction. TCRdb provides this immuneACCESS table in a form limited to in-frame rearrangements. Some clones are lacking; in checked studies, under half of them reflect an unresolved V gene, and why the rest are absent is not known. V, J and clone size derive from that table, while D and trimming were established from the DNA sequence. The sample yields tens of thousands of clones; about 94% were counted once. The top ten clones comprise 2.5% to 3% of the sample.

This specimen comes from a study of long-term antiretroviral therapy in people with HIV (dated by TCRdb to 2021 to 2024). Notes on the research overall: The earliest samples were collected roughly a decade before the 2015 WHO recommendation for immediate ART, at a time when ART was usually postponed until CD4 counts fell. A retrospective serial study tested whether changes in peripheral blood TRB repertoire composition and diversity were associated with ART initiation and durable HIV suppression. The cohort contributed over 150 cryopreserved PBMC samples from around 30 adults with confirmed HIV infection, collected serially over a mean of approximately six years (range 1-12). Among the approximately 27 participants with HIV, fewer than twelve were female. Test extractions of a monoclonal T-cell line alongside some 35 polyclonal samples showed no cross-contamination during QIAcube processing.

What the research found in general, with its limitations: The samples were dated from the mid-2000s to the late 2010s, and the ART regimens that were used may be less effective than current ART regimens. Limited PBMC availability meant only the TCR beta chain was sequenced, without alpha chain pairing. Inferences about post-ART repertoire changes are limited because no data were available on ART adherence, viral resistance or therapy changes. Compared with controls, HIV repertoires had narrower CDR3 length ranges, and the network structure pointed to an antigen-experienced repertoire that shifted only slightly toward naive after ART. Expanded TRB clones identified before ART initiation dominated the repertoire across all time points, though the dominance fluctuated and decreased in many PLHIV after ART. Starting ART was linked to a significant rise in TRB diversity, yet even after long-term ART the diversity remained significantly lower than in transplant donor controls. Because cell numbers in pre-ART samples were limited, unsorted PBMC were profiled instead of sorted CD4+ and CD8+ T cells.

V is clipped by 0 bases and J by 6 bases, and the sequence between their germline boundaries is 7 bases long. The germline V gene sets CDR1 to MNHEY and CDR2 to SVGAGI. Counted from cysteine to phenylalanine, this CDR3 has 13 amino acids. Just CDR3 DNA is preserved here, 39 bases in frame from base 1. The rearranged segments are TRBV6-5 and TRBJ2-3, with an unclear D gene assignment. The sample in question was unsorted PBMCs, obtained around 7.4 years after starting antiretroviral therapy. The source of this sequence is a man aged 50 to 59 with HIV. CDR3 region: CASSYSAADTQYF. The DNA sequence follows: TGTGCCAGCAGTTACTCCGCCGCGGATACGCAGTATTTT.